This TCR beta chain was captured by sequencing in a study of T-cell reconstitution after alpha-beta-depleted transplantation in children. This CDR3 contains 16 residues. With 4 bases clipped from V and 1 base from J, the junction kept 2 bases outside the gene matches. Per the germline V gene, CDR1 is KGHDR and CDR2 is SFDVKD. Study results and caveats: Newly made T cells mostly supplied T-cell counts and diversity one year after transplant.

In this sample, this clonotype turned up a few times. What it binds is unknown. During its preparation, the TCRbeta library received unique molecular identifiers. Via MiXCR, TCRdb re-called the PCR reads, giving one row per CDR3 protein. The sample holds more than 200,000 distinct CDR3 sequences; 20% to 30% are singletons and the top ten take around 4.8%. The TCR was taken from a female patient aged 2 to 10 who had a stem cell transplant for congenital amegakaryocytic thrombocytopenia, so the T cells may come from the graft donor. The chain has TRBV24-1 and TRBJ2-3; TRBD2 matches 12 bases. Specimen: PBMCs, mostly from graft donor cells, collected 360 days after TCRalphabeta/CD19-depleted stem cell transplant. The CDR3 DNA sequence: TGTGCCACCAGTGAATGGACTAGCGGGGGCACAGATACGCAGTATTTT. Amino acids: CATSEWTSGGTDTQYF.